The present T cell receptor beta chain was sequenced within a study of blood T cells in healthy people across ages. Study findings and constraints: Using unsorted PBMCs precluded a conclusive naive versus antigen-experienced comparison.

PCR was performed a second time for about 7 to 11 cycles using a sample-barcoded 5' primer and a J-beta primer mix. MiXCR was run by TCRdb on the 5' RACE reads, yielding one entry per CDR3 protein. Of 550,000 to 700,000 distinct CDR3 sequences in the sample, approximately 30% are singletons; the top ten hold around 18%. In regard to this clonotype: As yet, its antigen is unknown.

This clonotype originated in a woman in her 70s in good health. Sequencing was carried out using blood.

The CDR3 bases are TGTGCCAGCAGCTTACAACCTAGCTCCTATAATTCACCCCTCCACTTT. It translates to CASSLQPSSYNSPLHF. J is TRBJ1-6 and V is TRBV7-2; no definite D call. Trimming shortened V by 2 bases and J by 0 bases, and 8 bases separated the two germline ends. Per the germline V gene, CDR1 is SGHTA and CDR2 is FQGNSA. The CDR3 loop spans 16 amino acids.